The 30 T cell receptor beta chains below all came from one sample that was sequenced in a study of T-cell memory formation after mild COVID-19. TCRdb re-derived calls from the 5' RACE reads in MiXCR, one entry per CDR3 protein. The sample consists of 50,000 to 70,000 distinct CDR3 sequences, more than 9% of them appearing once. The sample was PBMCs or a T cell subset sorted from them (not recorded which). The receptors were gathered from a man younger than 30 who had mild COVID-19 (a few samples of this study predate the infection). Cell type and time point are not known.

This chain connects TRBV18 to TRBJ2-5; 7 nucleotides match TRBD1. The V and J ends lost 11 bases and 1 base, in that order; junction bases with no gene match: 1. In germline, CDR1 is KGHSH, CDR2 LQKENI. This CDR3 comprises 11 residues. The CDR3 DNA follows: TGTGCCGCAGGGGGCCAAGAGACCCAGTACTTC. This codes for CAAGGQETQYF.

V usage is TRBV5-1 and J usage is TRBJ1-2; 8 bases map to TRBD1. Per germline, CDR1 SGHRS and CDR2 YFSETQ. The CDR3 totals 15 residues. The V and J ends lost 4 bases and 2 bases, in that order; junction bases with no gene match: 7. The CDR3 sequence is CASSPNRGTNYGYTF. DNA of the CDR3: TGCGCCAGCAGCCCGAACAGGGGGACCAACTATGGCTACACCTTC.

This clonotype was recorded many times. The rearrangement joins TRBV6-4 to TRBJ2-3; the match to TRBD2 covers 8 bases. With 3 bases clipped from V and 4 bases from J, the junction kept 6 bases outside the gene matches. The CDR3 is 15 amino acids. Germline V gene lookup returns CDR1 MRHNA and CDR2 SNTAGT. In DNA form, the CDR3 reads TGTGCCAGCAGTGAAACCGGGGGGGCCGCAGATACGCAGTATTTT. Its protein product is CASSETGGAADTQYF.

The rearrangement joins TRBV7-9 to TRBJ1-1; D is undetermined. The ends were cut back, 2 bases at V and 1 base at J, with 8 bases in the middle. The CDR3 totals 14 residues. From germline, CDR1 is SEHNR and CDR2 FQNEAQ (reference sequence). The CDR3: CASSLWDRNTEAFF. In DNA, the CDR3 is TGTGCCAGCAGCTTATGGGATAGGAACACTGAAGCTTTCTTT.

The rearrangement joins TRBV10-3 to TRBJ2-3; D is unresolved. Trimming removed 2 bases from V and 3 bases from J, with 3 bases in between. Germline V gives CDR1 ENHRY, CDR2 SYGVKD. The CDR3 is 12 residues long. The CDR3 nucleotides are TGTGCCATCAGTGAGGCGACAGATACGCAGTATTTT. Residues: CAISEATDTQYF.

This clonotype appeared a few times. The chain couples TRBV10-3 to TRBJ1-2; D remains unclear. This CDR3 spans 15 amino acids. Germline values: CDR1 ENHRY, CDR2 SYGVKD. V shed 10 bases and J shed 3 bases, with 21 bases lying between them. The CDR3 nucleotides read TGTGCCACCAAACGTCGTCAACTACGGGACTATGGCTACACCTTC. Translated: CATKRRQLRDYGYTF.

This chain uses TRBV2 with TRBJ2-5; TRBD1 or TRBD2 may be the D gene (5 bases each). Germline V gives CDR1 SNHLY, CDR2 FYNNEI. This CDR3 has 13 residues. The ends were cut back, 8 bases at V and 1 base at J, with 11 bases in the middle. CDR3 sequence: CASGRGAQETQYF. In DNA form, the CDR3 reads TGTGCCAGCGGTAGGGGAGCCCAAGAGACCCAGTACTTC.

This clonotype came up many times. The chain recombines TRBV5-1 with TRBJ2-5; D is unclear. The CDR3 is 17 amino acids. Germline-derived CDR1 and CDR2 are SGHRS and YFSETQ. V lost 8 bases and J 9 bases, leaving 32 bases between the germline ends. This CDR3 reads CASDPMGRLSTYLPQYF. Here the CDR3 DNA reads TGCGCCAGTGATCCGATGGGCAGACTCTCGACGTACCTACCCCAGTACTTC.

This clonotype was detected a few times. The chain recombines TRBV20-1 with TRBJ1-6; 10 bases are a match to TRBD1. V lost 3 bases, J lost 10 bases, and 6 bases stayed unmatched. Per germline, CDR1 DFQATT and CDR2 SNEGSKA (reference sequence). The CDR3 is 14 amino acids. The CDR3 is CSASPGTGDSPLHF. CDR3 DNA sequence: TGCAGTGCTAGCCCCGGGACAGGGGACTCACCCCTCCACTTT.

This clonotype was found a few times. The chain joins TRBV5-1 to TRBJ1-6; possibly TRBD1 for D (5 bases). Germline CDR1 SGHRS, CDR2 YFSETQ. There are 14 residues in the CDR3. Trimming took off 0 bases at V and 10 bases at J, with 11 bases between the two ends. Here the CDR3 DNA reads TGCGCCAGCAGCTTGGGGGCAGGGCTCTCACCCCTCCACTTT. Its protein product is CASSLGAGLSPLHF. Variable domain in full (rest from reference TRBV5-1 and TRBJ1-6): KAGVTQTPRYLIKTRGQQVTLSCSPISGHRSVSWYQQTPGQGLQFLFEYFSETQRNKGNFPGRFSGRQFSNSRSEMNVSTLELGDSALYLCASSLGAGLSPLHFGNGTRLTVT.

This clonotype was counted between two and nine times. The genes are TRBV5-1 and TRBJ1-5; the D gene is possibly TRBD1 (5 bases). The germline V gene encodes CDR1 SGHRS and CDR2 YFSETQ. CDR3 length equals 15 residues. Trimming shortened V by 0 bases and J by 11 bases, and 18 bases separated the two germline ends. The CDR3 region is CASSLEAVRGEAQHF. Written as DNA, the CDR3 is TGCGCCAGCAGCTTGGAGGCGGTTAGGGGCGAGGCCCAGCATTTT.

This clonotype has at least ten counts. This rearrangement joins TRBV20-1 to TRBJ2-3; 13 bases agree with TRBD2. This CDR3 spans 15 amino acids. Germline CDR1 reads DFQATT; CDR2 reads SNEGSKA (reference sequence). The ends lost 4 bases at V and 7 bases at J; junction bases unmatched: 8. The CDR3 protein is CSATKLAGGPNTQYF. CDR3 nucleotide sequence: TGCAGTGCTACGAAACTAGCGGGGGGGCCAAATACGCAGTATTTT.

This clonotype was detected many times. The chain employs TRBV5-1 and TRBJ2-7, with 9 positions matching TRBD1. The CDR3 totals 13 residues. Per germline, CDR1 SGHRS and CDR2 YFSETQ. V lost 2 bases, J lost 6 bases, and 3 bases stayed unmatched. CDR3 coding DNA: TGCGCCAGCAGCTTCGGACAGGGGACCGAGCAGTACTTC. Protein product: CASSFGQGTEQYF.

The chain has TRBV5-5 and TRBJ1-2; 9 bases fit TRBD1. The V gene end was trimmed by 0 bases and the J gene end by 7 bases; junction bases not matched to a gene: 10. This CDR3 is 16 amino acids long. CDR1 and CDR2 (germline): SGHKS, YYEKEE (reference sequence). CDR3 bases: TGTGCCAGCAGCTTGGTCGGTGTCGGGACAGGGAGTGGCTACACCTTC. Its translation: CASSLVGVGTGSGYTF.

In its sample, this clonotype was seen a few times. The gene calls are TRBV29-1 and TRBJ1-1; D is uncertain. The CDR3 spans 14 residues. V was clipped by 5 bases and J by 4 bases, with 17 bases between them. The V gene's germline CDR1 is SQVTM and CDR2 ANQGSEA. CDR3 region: CSVHNGPGPTEAFF. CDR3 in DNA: TGCAGCGTTCATAACGGCCCGGGCCCCACTGAAGCTTTCTTT.

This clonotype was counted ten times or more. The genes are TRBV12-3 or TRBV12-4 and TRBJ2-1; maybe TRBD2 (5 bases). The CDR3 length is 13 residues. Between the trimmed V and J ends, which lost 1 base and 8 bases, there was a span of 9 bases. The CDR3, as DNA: TGTGCCAGCAGTTTAGACGACGGGGATGAGCAGTTCTTC. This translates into CASSLDDGDEQFF.

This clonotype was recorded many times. The CDR3 loop is CASSHGQGEQFF. The DNA for the CDR3 is TGTGCCAGCAGCCACGGACAGGGAGAGCAGTTCTTC. The chain carries TRBV7-2 and TRBJ2-1; 8 bases fit TRBD1. Germline CDR1 and CDR2: SGHTA and FQGNSA. This CDR3 is 12 amino acids long. With V trimmed by 5 bases and J by 10 bases, 4 bases remained unmatched. Supplemented by reference TRBV7-2 and TRBJ2-1, the full variable domain reads GAGVSQSPSNKVTEKGKDVELRCDPISGHTALYWYRQSLGQGLEFLIYFQGNSAPDKSGLPSDRFSAERTGGSVSTLTIQRTQQEDSAVYLCASSHGQGEQFFGPGTRLTVL.

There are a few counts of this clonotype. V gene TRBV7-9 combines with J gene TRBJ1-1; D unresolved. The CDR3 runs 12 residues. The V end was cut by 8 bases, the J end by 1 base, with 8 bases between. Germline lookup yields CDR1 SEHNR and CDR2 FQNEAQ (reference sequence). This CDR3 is CASQRANTEAFF. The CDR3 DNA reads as TGTGCCAGCCAGCGTGCGAACACTGAAGCTTTCTTT.

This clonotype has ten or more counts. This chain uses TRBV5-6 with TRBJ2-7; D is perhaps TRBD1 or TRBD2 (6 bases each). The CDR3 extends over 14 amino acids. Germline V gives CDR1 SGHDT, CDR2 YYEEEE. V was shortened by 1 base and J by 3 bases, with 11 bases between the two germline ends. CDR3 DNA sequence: TGTGCCAGCAGCTTGTGGGGGGCCATCTACGAGCAGTACTTC. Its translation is CASSLWGAIYEQYF.

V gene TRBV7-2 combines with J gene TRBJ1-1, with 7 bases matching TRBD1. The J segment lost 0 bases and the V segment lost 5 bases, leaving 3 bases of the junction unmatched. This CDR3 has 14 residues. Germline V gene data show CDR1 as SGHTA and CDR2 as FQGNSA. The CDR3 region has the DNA TGTGCCAGCAGCCCGGGACAGTTGAACACTGAAGCTTTCTTT. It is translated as CASSPGQLNTEAFF. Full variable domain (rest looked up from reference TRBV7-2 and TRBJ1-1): GAGVSQSPSNKVTEKGKDVELRCDPISGHTALYWYRQSLGQGLEFLIYFQGNSAPDKSGLPSDRFSAERTGGSVSTLTIQRTQQEDSAVYLCASSPGQLNTEAFFGQGTRLTVV.

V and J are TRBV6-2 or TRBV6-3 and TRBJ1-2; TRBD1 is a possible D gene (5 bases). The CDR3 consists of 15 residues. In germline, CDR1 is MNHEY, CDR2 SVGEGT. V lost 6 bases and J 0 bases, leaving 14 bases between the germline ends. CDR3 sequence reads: CASSPGTRANYGYTF. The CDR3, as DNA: TGTGCCAGCAGCCCCGGGACGCGGGCTAACTATGGCTACACCTTC.

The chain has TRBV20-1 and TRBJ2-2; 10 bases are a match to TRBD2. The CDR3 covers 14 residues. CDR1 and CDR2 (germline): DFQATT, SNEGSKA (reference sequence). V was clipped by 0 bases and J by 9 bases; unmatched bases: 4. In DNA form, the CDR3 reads TGCAGTGCTAGAGATCTTAGCGGGGGGCGGGAGCTGTTTTTT. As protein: CSARDLSGGRELFF.

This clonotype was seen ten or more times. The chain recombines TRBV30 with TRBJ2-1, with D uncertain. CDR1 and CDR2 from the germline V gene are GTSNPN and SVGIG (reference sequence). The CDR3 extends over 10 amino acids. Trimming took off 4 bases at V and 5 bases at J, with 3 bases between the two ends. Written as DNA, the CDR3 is TGTGCCTGGATCGACAATGAGCAGTTCTTC. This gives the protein CAWIDNEQFF. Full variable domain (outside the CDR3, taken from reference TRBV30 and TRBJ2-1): SQTIHQWPATLVQPVGSPLSLECTVEGTSNPNLYWYRQAAGRGLQLLFYSVGIGQISSEVPQNLSASRPQDRQFILSSKKLLLSDSGFYLCAWIDNEQFFGPGTRLTVL.

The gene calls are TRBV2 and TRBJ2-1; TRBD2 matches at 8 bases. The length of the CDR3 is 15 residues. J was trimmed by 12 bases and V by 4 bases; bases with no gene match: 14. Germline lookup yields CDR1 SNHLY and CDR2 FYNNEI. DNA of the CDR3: TGTGCCAGCAGTGCGCAGTCAAGCGGGGGTCCTCCGCAGTTCTTC. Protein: CASSAQSSGGPPQFF.

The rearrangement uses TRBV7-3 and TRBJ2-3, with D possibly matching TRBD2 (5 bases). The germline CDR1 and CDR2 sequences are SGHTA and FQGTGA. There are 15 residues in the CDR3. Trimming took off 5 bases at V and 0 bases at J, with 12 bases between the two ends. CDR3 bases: TGTGCCAGCAGCCCGGACTCTTCTAGCACAGATACGCAGTATTTT. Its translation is CASSPDSSSTDTQYF.

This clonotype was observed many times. In nucleotides, the CDR3 is TGTGCCAGCAGTTTATCAAACGGCGGGGAGCTGTTTTTT. The encoded protein is CASSLSNGGELFF. The chain employs TRBV27 and TRBJ2-2; D remains unclear. CDR3 length equals 13 residues. V lost 0 bases and J lost 7, with 6 bases in between. CDR1 and CDR2 (germline): MNHEY, SMNVEV (reference sequence).

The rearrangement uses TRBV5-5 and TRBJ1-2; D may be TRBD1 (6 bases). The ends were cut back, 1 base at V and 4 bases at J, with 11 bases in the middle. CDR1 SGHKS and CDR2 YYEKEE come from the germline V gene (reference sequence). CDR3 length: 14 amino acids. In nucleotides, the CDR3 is TGTGCCAGCAGCTTGACAGGGCTTGCCTATGGCTACACCTTC. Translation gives CASSLTGLAYGYTF.

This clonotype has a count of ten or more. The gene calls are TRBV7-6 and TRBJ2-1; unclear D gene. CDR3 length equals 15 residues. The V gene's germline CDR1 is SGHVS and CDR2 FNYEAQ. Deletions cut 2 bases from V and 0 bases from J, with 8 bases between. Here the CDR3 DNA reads TGTGCCAGCAGCTTACAGCCAAGCTCCTACAATGAGCAGTTCTTC. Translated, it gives CASSLQPSSYNEQFF.

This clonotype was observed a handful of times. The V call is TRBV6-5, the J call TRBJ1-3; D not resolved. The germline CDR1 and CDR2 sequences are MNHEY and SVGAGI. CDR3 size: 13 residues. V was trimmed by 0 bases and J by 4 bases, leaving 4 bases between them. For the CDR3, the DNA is TGTGCCAGCAGTTACTCATACGGAAACACCATATATTTT. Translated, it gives CASSYSYGNTIYF.

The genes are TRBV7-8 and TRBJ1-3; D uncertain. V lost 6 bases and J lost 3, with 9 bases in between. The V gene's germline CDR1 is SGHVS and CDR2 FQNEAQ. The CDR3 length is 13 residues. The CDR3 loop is CASRPTFGNTIYF. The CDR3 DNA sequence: TGTGCCAGCAGACCGACATTTGGAAACACCATATATTTT.